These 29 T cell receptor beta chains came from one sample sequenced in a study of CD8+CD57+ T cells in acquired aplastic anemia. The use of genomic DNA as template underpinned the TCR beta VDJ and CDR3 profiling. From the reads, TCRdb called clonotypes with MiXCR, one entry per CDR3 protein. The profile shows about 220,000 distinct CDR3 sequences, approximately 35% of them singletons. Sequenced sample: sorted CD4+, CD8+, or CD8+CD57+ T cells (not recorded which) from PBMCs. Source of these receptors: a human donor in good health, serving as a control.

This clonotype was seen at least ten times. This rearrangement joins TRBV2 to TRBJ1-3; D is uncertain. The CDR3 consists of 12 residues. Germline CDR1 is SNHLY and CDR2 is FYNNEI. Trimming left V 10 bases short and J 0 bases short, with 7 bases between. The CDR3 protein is CATGPSGNTIYF. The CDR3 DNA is TGTGCCACGGGTCCCTCTGGAAACACCATATATTTT.

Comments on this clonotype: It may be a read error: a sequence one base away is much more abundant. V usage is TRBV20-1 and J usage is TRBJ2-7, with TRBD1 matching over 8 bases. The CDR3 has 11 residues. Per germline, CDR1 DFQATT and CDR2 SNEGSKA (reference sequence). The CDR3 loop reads CSARVQGEQHF. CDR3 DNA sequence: TGCAGTGCTAGAGTACAGGGGGAGCAGCACTTC.

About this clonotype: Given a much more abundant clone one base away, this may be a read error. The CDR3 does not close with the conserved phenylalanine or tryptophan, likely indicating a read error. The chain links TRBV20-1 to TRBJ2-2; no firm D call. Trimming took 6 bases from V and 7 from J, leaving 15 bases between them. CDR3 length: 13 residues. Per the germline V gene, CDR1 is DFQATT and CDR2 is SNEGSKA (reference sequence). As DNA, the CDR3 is TGCAGTGCCCTCGACGGAGCGCGCGGGGAGCTGTTTCTT. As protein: CSALDGARGELFL.

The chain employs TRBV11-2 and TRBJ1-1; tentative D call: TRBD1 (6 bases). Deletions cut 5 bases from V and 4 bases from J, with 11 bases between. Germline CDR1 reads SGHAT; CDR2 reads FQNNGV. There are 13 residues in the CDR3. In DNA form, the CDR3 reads TGTGCCAGCAGCCCCGGGGGGGCCACTGAAGCTTTCTTT. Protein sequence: CASSPGGATEAFF.

CDR3 sequence reads: CSAMSGGQLYNEQFF. The CDR3 coding sequence is TGCAGTGCCATGAGCGGGGGCCAACTGTACAATGAGCAGTTCTTC. The chain uses TRBV20-1 and TRBJ2-1; 8 bases are shared with TRBD2. V trimming: 6 bases; J trimming: 4 bases; junction bases outside the gene matches: 11. The CDR3 has 15 amino acids. CDR1 DFQATT and CDR2 SNEGSKA come from the germline V gene (reference sequence).

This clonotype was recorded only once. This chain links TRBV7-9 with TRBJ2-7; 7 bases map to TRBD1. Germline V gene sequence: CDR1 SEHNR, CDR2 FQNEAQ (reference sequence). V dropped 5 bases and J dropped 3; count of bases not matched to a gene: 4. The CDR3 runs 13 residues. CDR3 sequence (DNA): TGTGCCAGCAGCGGACGACAGGGCTACGAGCAGTACTTC. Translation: CASSGRQGYEQYF.

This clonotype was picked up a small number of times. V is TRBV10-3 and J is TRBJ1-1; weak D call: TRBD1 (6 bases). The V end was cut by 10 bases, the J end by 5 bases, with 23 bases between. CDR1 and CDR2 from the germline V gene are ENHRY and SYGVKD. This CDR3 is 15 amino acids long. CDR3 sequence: CASSPPGAGRTEAFF. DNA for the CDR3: TGTGCCAGCAGCCCCCCGGGGGCGGGGCGTACTGAAGCTTTCTTT.

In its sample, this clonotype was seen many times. As DNA, the CDR3 is TGTGCCAGCAGCCAGGGACCCTACGAGCAGTACTTC. This gives the protein CASSQGPYEQYF. The V call is TRBV7-8, the J call TRBJ2-7, with D tentatively TRBD1 or TRBD2 (5 bases each). Germline CDR1 and CDR2: SGHVS and FQNEAQ. The CDR3 has 12 amino acids. Trimming left V 5 bases short and J 2 bases short, with 7 bases between.

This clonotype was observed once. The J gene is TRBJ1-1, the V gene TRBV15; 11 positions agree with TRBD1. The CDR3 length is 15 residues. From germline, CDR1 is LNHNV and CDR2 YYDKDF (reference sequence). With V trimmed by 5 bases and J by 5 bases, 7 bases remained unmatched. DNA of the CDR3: TGTGCCACCAGCGGGAGGGACAGGGGGAGTACTGAAGCTTTCTTT. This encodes CATSGRDRGSTEAFF.

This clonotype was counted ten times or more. The CDR3: CASSVGQGGNQPQHF. The CDR3, as DNA: TGTGCCAGCAGCGTAGGCCAGGGGGGCAATCAGCCCCAGCATTTT. The genes are TRBV9 and TRBJ1-5; 7 nucleotides line up with TRBD1. The germline gives CDR1 SGDLS, CDR2 YYNGEE. With V trimmed by 0 bases and J by 2 bases, 2 bases remained unmatched. The CDR3 consists of 15 residues.

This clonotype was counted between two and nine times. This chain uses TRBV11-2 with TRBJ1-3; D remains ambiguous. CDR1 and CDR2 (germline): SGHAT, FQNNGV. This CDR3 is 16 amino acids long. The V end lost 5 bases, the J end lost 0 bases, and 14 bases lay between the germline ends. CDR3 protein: CASSPIRTVSGNTIYF. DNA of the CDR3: TGTGCCAGCAGCCCAATACGGACGGTCTCTGGAAACACCATATATTTT.

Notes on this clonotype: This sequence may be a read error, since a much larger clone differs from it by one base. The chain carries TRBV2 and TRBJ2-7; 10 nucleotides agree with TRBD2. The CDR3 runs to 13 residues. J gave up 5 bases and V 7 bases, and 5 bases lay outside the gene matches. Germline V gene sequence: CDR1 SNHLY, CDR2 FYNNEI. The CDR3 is CASNSGRVHEQYF. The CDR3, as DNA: TGTGCCAGCAACAGCGGGAGGGTGCACGAGCAGTACTTC.

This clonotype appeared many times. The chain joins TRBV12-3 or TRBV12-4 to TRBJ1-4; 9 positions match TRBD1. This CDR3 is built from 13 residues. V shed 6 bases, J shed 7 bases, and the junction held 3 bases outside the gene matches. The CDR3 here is CASRTTGGEKLFF. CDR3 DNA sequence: TGTGCCAGCAGAACGACAGGGGGTGAAAAACTGTTTTTT.

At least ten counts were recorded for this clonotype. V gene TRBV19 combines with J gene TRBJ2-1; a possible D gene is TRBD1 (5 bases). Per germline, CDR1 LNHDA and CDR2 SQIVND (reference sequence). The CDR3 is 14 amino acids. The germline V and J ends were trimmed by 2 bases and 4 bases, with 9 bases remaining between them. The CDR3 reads CASSIRGVYNEQFF. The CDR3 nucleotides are TGTGCCAGTAGTATAAGGGGTGTTTACAATGAGCAGTTCTTC.

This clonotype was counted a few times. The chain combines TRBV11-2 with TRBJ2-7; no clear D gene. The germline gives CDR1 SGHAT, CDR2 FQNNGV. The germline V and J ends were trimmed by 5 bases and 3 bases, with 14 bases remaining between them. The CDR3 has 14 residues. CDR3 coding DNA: TGTGCCAGCAGCCCAGACGGCAGGTTCTACGAGCAGTACGTC. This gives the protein CASSPDGRFYEQYV.

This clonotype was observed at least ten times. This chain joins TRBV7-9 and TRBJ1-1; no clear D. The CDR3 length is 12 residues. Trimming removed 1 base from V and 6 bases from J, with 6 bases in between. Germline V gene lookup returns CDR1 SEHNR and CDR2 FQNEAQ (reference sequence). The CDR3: CASSLDWAEAFF. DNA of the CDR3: TGTGCCAGCAGCTTAGACTGGGCTGAAGCTTTCTTT.

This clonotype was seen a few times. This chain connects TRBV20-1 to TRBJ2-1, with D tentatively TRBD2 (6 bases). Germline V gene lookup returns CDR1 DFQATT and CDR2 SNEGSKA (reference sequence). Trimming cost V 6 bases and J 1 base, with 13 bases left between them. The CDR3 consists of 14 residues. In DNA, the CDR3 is TGCAGTGCCAAAGTTAGCGGATCCTACAATGAGCAGTTCTTC. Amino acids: CSAKVSGSYNEQFF.

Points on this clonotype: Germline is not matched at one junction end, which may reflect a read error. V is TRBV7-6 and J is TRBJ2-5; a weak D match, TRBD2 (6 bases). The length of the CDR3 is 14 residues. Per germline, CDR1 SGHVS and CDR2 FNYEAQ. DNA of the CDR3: TGTGCCGGCAGCTTGAGACTAGTCGGAGAGACCCAGTACTTC. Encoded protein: CAGSLRLVGETQYF.

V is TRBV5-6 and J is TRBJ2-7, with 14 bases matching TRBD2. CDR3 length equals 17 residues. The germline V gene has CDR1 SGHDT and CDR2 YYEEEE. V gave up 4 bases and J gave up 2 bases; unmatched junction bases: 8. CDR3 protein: CASSRTSGGKGAYEQYF. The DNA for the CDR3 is TGTGCCAGCAGCCGGACTAGCGGGGGGAAAGGAGCCTACGAGCAGTACTTC. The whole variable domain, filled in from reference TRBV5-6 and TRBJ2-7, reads DAGVTQSPTHLIKTRGQQVTLRCSPKSGHDTVSWYQQALGQGPQFIFQYYEEEERQRGNFPDRFSGHQFPNYSSELNVNALLLGDSALYLCASSRTSGGKGAYEQYFGPGTRLTVT.

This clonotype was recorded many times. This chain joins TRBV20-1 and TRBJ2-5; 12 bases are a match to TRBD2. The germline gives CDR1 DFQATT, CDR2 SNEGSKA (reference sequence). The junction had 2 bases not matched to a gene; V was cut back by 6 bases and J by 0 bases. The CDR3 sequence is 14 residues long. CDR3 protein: CSARTSGDQETQYF. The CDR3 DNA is TGCAGTGCCCGGACTAGCGGGGACCAAGAGACCCAGTACTTC.

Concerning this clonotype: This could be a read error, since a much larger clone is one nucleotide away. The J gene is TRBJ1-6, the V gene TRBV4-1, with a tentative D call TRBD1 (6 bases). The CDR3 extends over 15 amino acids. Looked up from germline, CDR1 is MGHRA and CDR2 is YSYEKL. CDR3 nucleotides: TGCGCCAGCCGCCAAATAGGCAGGGGAAATTCACCCCTCCACTTT. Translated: CASRQIGRGNSPLHF.

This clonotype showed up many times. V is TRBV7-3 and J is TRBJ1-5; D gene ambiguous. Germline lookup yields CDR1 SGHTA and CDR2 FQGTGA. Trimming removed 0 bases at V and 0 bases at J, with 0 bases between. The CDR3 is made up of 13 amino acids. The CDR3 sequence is CASSLTSNQPQHF. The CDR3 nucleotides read TGTGCCAGCAGCTTAACTAGCAATCAGCCCCAGCATTTT. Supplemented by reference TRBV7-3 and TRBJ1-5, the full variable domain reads GAGVSQTPSNKVTEKGKYVELRCDPISGHTALYWYRQSLGQGPEFLIYFQGTGAADDSGLPNDRFFAVRPEGSVSTLKIQRTERGDSAVYLCASSLTSNQPQHFGDGTRLSIL.

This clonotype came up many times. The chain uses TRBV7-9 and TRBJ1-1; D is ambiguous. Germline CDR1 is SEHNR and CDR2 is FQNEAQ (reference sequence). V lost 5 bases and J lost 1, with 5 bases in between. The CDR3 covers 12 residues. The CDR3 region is CASSLENTEAFF. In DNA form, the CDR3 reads TGTGCCAGCAGCCTGGAGAACACTGAAGCTTTCTTT.

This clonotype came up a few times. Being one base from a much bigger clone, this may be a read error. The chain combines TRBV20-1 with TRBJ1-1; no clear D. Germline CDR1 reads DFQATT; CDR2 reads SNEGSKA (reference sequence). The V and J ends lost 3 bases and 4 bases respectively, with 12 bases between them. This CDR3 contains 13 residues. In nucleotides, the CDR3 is TGCAGTGCTAGCTCATCCTCCACCACTGAAGCTTTCTTT. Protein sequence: CSASSSSTTEAFF.

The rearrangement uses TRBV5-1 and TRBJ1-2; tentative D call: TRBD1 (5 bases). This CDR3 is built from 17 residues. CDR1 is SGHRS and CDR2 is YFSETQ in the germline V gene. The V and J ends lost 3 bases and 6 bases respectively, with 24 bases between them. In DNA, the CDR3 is TGCGCCAGCAGCTCCCGGGGTTCGCTTATACAGGCGGATGGCTACACCTTC. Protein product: CASSSRGSLIQADGYTF.

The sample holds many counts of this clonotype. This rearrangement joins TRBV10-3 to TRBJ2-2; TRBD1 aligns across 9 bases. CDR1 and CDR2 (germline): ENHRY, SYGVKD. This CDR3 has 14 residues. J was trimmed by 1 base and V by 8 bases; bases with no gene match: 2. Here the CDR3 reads CAISGQGNTGELFF. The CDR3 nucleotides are TGTGCCATCTCGGGACAGGGGAACACCGGGGAGCTGTTTTTT.

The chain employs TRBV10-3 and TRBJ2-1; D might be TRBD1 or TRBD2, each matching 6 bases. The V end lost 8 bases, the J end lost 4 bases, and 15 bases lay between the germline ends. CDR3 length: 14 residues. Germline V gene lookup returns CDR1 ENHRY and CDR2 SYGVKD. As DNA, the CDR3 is TGTGCCATCGGTAAGGGGGGCCGATACAATGAGCAGTTCTTC. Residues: CAIGKGGRYNEQFF.

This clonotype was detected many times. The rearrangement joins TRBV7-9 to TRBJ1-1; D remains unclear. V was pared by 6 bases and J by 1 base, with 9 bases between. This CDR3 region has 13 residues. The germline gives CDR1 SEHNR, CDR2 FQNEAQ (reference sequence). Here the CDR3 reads CASSSQENTEAFF. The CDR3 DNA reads TGTGCCAGCAGTTCTCAGGAGAACACTGAAGCTTTCTTT.

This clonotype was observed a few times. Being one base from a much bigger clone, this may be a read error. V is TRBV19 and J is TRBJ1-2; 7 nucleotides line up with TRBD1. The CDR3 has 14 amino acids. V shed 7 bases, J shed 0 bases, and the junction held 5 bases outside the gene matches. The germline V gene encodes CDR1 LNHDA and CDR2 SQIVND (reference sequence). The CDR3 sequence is CASTPGQSNYGYTF. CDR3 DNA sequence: TGTGCCAGTACCCCGGGACAGTCTAACTATGGCTACACCTTC.